This T cell receptor beta chain was observed in a study of blood T cell repertoires in COVID-19. Study in general: The analysed material was cDNA or gDNA that came from T cells, B-cell-depleted T cells, or PBMCs.

Repertoires were generated with immunoSEQ multiplex PCR, while TCRdb's copy carries only in-frame clones and drops some. The sample lists 85,000 to 100,000 clones; about nine tenths were seen once. This CDR3 contains 14 residues. CDR1 and CDR2 from the germline V gene are SEHNR and FQNEAQ (reference sequence). V lost 6 bases to trimming and J lost 5 bases; unmatched junction nucleotides: 9. The J gene is TRBJ2-5, the V gene TRBV7-9, with TRBD1 matching 7 bases. Sample: peripheral blood. The receptor was derived from a man in his sixties with acute or convalescent COVID-19. CDR3 coding DNA: TGTGCCAGCAGTTCCACAGGGGTTTGGGAGACCCAGTACTTC. Protein sequence: CASSSTGVWETQYF.